This T cell receptor beta chain was sequenced for a study of T-cell reconstitution after alpha-beta-depleted transplantation in children. Broader study findings: In patients about two months after transplant, alpha-beta T cells reportedly arose from several hundred expanded graft clones. Recipient T cells and thymic progenitors that survived gave rise to the high TCRbeta diversity observed at day 60 in some patients.

Unique molecular identifiers were used in preparing the TCRbeta library. MiXCR, applied by TCRdb to the PCR reads, yields one record per CDR3 protein. The repertoire has more than 85,000 distinct CDR3 sequences, roughly 7.2% of them found once; the top ten carry around 15%. V was cut by 4 bases and J by 0 bases, with 14 bases left in between. Germline-derived CDR1 and CDR2 are SGHRS and YFSETQ. CDR3 length: 16 amino acids. This clonotype appeared a single time. The antigen remains undetermined. The specimen was PBMCs, collected before TCRalphabeta/CD19-depleted stem cell transplant. This receptor was identified in a boy aged 2 to 10 with acute lymphoblastic leukemia, due to receive a stem cell transplant. The chain joins TRBV5-1 to TRBJ1-3; tentative D call: TRBD1 (5 bases). CDR3 amino acids: CASSRDLHRSGNTIYF. The CDR3, as DNA: TGCGCCAGCAGCAGGGACCTCCATCGCTCTGGAAACACCATATATTTT.